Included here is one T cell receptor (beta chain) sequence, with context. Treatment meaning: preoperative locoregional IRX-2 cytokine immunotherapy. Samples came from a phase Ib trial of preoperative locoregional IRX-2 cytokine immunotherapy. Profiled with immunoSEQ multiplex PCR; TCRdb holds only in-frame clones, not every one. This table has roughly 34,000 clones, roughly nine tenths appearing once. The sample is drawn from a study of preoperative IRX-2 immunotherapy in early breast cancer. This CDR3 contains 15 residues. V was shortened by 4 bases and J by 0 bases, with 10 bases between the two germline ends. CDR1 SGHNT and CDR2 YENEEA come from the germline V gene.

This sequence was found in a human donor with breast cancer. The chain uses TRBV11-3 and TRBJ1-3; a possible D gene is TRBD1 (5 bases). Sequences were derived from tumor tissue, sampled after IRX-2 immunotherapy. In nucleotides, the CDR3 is TGTGCCAGCAGCTATGACAGCGCCTCTGGAAACACCATATATTTT. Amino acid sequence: CASSYDSASGNTIYF.